Shown below are 26 T cell receptor beta chains from a single sample sequenced in a study of blood T cell repertoires in COVID-19. Measured with immunoSEQ multiplex PCR; TCRdb has only the in-frame clones, and not every one. The sample yields 150,000 to 200,000 clones, around four fifths seen once. Sequencing input: peripheral blood. The receptors come from a man aged 65 to 79 with acute or convalescent COVID-19.

The chain uses TRBV27 and TRBJ1-4; D remains unclear. The CDR3 loop spans 15 amino acids. Trimming shortened V by 6 bases and J by 3 bases, and 14 bases separated the two germline ends. CDR1 and CDR2 (germline): MNHEY, SMNVEV (reference sequence). CDR3 region: CASRSVGGANEKLFF. The CDR3 bases are TGTGCCAGCAGGTCGGTCGGCGGAGCTAATGAAAAACTGTTTTTT.

V gene TRBV5-1 combines with J gene TRBJ2-3; 8 bases are shared with TRBD2. The CDR3 consists of 15 residues. V dropped 4 bases and J dropped 3; count of bases not matched to a gene: 7. Per germline, CDR1 SGHRS and CDR2 YFSETQ. The CDR3 is CASSDGGTSTDTQYF. Written as DNA, the CDR3 is TGCGCCAGCAGCGATGGCGGGACTAGTACAGATACGCAGTATTTT.

V is TRBV19 and J is TRBJ1-1; no definite D call. The ends were cut back, 7 bases at V and 1 base at J, with 10 bases in the middle. This CDR3 is built from 13 residues. The germline V gene has CDR1 LNHDA and CDR2 SQIVND (reference sequence). As DNA, the CDR3 is TGTGCCAGTAATTTCCAGGAGAACACTGAAGCTTTCTTT. It translates to CASNFQENTEAFF.

V and J are TRBV24-1 and TRBJ1-1; D is uncertain. The CDR3 runs 13 residues. The germline V gene has CDR1 KGHDR and CDR2 SFDVKD. Deletions cut 3 bases from V and 4 bases from J, with 8 bases between. CDR3 DNA sequence: TGTGCCACCAGTGATGATGGCACCACTGAAGCTTTCTTT. It translates to CATSDDGTTEAFF.

This chain connects TRBV10-3 to TRBJ2-1, with TRBD1 identical over 10 bases. V gave up 3 bases and J gave up 4 bases; unmatched junction bases: 18. CDR1 and CDR2 (germline): ENHRY, SYGVKD. This CDR3 spans 20 amino acids. The CDR3 spells CAISDRSGDRGSTRYNEQFF. The CDR3, as DNA: TGTGCCATCAGTGATAGGAGTGGGGACAGGGGATCAACACGGTACAATGAGCAGTTCTTC.

This clone occurred a few times. The genes are TRBV11-3 and TRBJ1-3; 12 bases match TRBD1. Germline V gene lookup returns CDR1 SGHNT and CDR2 YENEEA. The ends lost 6 bases at V and 3 bases at J; junction bases unmatched: 12. The CDR3 length is 18 residues. The CDR3 sequence is CASSSRDRGQMRGNTIYF. The DNA of the CDR3 is TGTGCCAGCAGTTCACGGGACAGGGGGCAGATGCGTGGAAACACCATATATTTT.

V gene TRBV2 combines with J gene TRBJ2-3; unclear D gene. The germline V and J ends were trimmed by 6 bases and 6 bases, with 10 bases remaining between them. Germline CDR1 reads SNHLY; CDR2 reads FYNNEI. The CDR3 extends over 12 amino acids. CDR3 bases: TGTGCCAGCAGACTGCTTTCGGATACGCAGTATTTT. Amino acids: CASRLLSDTQYF.

Concerning this clone itself: Germline and junction disagree at one end, which may indicate a read error. The genes are TRBV10-3 and TRBJ2-2; D may be TRBD1 (6 bases). Germline V gene data show CDR1 as ENHRY and CDR2 as SYGVKD. The length of the CDR3 is 17 residues. This chain's CDR3 is CAISEIAGVTKTGELFF. In nucleotides, the CDR3 is TGTGCCATCAGTGAGATAGCAGGGGTTACGAAAACCGGGGAGCTGTTTTTT.

This chain connects TRBV19 to TRBJ1-5; possible D gene TRBD1, 6 bases. The V and J ends lost 10 bases and 3 bases respectively, with 16 bases between them. Looked up from germline, CDR1 is LNHDA and CDR2 is SQIVND (reference sequence). The CDR3 contains 14 residues. CDR3 loop: CATHLQGPNQPQHF. CDR3 coding DNA: TGTGCCACCCATTTACAGGGACCCAATCAGCCCCAGCATTTT.

A few counts support this clone. The gene calls are TRBV5-5 and TRBJ2-3; 12 bases align to TRBD2. The CDR3 consists of 19 residues. Germline CDR1 and CDR2: SGHKS and YYEKEE (reference sequence). Trimming took 4 bases from V and 5 from J; bases not matched to a gene: 17. In nucleotides, the CDR3 is TGTGCCAGCAGCCTTGTTGGGCTAGCGGGAGGGTGGATCAGAGATACGCAGTATTTT. Its protein is CASSLVGLAGGWIRDTQYF. The full variable domain, completed using reference TRBV5-5 and TRBJ2-3, is DAGVTQSPTHLIKTRGQQVTLRCSPISGHKSVSWYQQVLGQGPQFIFQYYEKEERGRGNFPDRFSARQFPNYSSELNVNALLLGDSALYLCASSLVGLAGGWIRDTQYFGPGTRLTVL.

The V and J genes are TRBV5-1 and TRBJ2-5; TRBD1 is a possible D gene (5 bases). The ends were cut back, 0 bases at V and 5 bases at J, with 11 bases in the middle. CDR3 length: 14 amino acids. Per germline, CDR1 SGHRS and CDR2 YFSETQ. DNA for the CDR3: TGCGCCAGCAGCTTGGAAGGGGCGCGGGAGACCCAGTACTTC. Amino acids: CASSLEGARETQYF.

The J gene is TRBJ2-2, the V gene TRBV2; 14 bases agree with TRBD2. The CDR3 loop spans 14 amino acids. V was clipped by 7 bases and J by 10 bases; unmatched bases: 5. Germline assignment: CDR1 SNHLY and CDR2 FYNNEI. The CDR3 DNA reads TGTGCCAGCACTAGACTAGCGGGAGGGTTGGAGCTGTTTTTT. Its translation is CASTRLAGGLELFF.

The J gene is TRBJ2-1, the V gene TRBV10-3; 10 bases line up with TRBD2. Trimming took 0 bases from V and 4 from J; bases not matched to a gene: 6. The CDR3 has 17 residues. From germline, CDR1 is ENHRY and CDR2 SYGVKD. The CDR3 coding sequence is TGTGCCATCAGTGAGTCGGAGCGGGAGGGCGTGTACAATGAGCAGTTCTTC. It encodes CAISESEREGVYNEQFF.

As concerns this clone: Other DNA sequences in the sample encode the same CDR3. This chain links TRBV6-5 with TRBJ1-2, with D possibly TRBD1 on 6 matching bases. Trimming took off 0 bases at V and 4 bases at J, with 12 bases between the two ends. This CDR3 spans 15 amino acids. CDR1 and CDR2 (germline): MNHEY, SVGAGI. The CDR3 sequence is CASSYSITGTYGYTF. The CDR3 coding sequence is TGTGCCAGCAGTTACTCGATAACAGGGACCTATGGCTACACCTTC.

The V gene is TRBV28, the J gene TRBJ1-5, with TRBD1 matching over 7 bases. This CDR3 comprises 15 residues. CDR1 and CDR2 (germline): MDHEN, SYDVKM. V trimming: 5 bases; J trimming: 3 bases; junction bases outside the gene matches: 7. CDR3 DNA sequence: TGTGCCAGCAGTCCGACAGGGCCCGACAATCAGCCCCAGCATTTT. This sequence encodes CASSPTGPDNQPQHF. Supplemented by reference TRBV28 and TRBJ1-5, the full variable domain reads DVKVTQSSRYLVKRTGEKVFLECVQDMDHENMFWYRQDPGLGLRLIYFSYDVKMKEKGDIPEGYSVSREKKERFSLILESASTNQTSMYLCASSPTGPDNQPQHFGDGTRLSIL.

This rearrangement joins TRBV3-1 (or the pseudogene TRBV3-2) to TRBJ2-7; 8 bases match TRBD2. The CDR3 consists of 16 residues. Germline CDR1 and CDR2: LGHDT and YNNKEL (reference sequence). Trimming at V came to 0 bases and at J to 3 bases, leaving 7 bases not matched to a gene. The chain's CDR3 is CASSQEASGRNYEQYF. In DNA form, the CDR3 reads TGTGCCAGCAGCCAAGAAGCTAGCGGGCGAAACTACGAGCAGTACTTC.

The rearrangement links TRBV19 to TRBJ1-5, with TRBD1 matching over 7 bases. The CDR3 consists of 14 residues. V lost 1 base and J lost 7; bases outside the gene matches: 4. Germline values: CDR1 LNHDA, CDR2 SQIVND (reference sequence). CDR3 coding DNA: TGTGCCAGTAGTATAGGACAGGGTGGCCAGCCCCAGCATTTT. Amino acids: CASSIGQGGQPQHF.

The CDR3 DNA reads TGCGCCAGCAGCCAGTCACCAGGGGACACTGAAGCTTTCTTT. Translated: CASSQSPGDTEAFF. The chain has TRBV4-1 and TRBJ1-1, with TRBD1 as a possible D gene (6 bases). The V end lost 3 bases, the J end lost 3 bases, and 11 bases lay between the germline ends. Looked up from germline, CDR1 is MGHRA and CDR2 is YSYEKL. The length of the CDR3 is 14 residues.

The chain combines TRBV25-1 with TRBJ1-2; maybe TRBD1 (5 bases). With 2 bases removed from V and 1 base from J, the gap between germline ends came to 17 bases. CDR3 length equals 17 residues. Germline V gene sequence: CDR1 MGHDK, CDR2 SYGVNS. CDR3 residues: CASSEGQGSNINYGYTF. In DNA, the CDR3 is TGTGCCAGCAGTGAAGGCCAGGGATCAAATATTAACTATGGCTACACCTTC.

This clone was detected ten times or more. The chain uses TRBV6-4 and TRBJ2-1; TRBD2 is a possible D gene (6 bases). Trimming removed 3 bases from V and 7 bases from J, with 10 bases in between. The CDR3 totals 13 residues. The germline V gene encodes CDR1 MRHNA and CDR2 SNTAGT. Written as DNA, the CDR3 is TGTGCCAGCAGTGAAAGGGAGGAGAATGAGCAGTTCTTC. Its translation is CASSEREENEQFF.

The chain is built from TRBV7-2 and TRBJ2-1, with 8 bases fitting TRBD2. There are 14 residues in the CDR3. Trimming removed 4 bases from V and 10 bases from J; junction bases left unmatched: 9. From germline, CDR1 is SGHTA and CDR2 FQGNSA. CDR3 nucleotides: TGTGCCAGCAGCTCCCGGGGGGGGGATAGGGAGCAGTTCTTC. Protein product: CASSSRGGDREQFF.

The chain recombines TRBV7-8 with TRBJ1-4; possibly TRBD1 for D (6 bases). The V gene lost 6 bases and the J gene lost 0 bases, with 8 bases spanning the gap. From germline, CDR1 is SGHVS and CDR2 FQNEAQ. The CDR3 runs to 14 residues. CDR3 protein: CASRQGATNEKLFF. The DNA for the CDR3 is TGTGCCAGCAGACAGGGTGCAACTAATGAAAAACTGTTTTTT.

The chain combines TRBV6-4 with TRBJ2-7, with 10 nucleotides matching TRBD2. Per germline, CDR1 MRHNA and CDR2 SNTAGT. J gave up 5 bases and V 8 bases, and 18 bases lay outside the gene matches. The CDR3 is made up of 17 amino acids. The CDR3 reads CASLQAPHSGRLDEQYF. The CDR3 bases are TGTGCCAGCTTACAGGCTCCCCATAGCGGGAGGCTGGACGAGCAGTACTTC.

The V call is TRBV19, the J call TRBJ1-2; 7 bases map to TRBD1. Trimming at V came to 3 bases and at J to 7 bases, leaving 5 bases not matched to a gene. Germline lookup yields CDR1 LNHDA and CDR2 SQIVND (reference sequence). The CDR3 contains 13 residues. DNA for the CDR3: TGTGCCAGTAGTATCACAGGGGCGGGTGGCTACACCTTC. Translated, it gives CASSITGAGGYTF.

J is TRBJ2-3 and V is TRBV6-2 or TRBV6-3; 7 bases fit TRBD2. The germline V gene encodes CDR1 MNHEY and CDR2 SVGEGT. After removal of 0 bases from V and 5 bases from J, the junction contained 14 bases not matched to a gene. This CDR3 is built from 18 residues. The CDR3 DNA follows: TGTGCCAGCAGTTACTCGAGCTTTACTGCGGGAGATCTAGATACGCAGTATTTT. Protein sequence: CASSYSSFTAGDLDTQYF.

This clone was picked up a small number of times. V gene TRBV4-1 combines with J gene TRBJ2-7; a weak D match, TRBD1 (5 bases). There are 14 residues in the CDR3. V lost 3 bases to trimming and J lost 3 bases, with 12 bases between them. The germline gives CDR1 MGHRA, CDR2 YSYEKL. DNA of the CDR3: TGCGCCAGCAGCCACAACCCAACAGGCTACGAGCAGTACTTC. Translation: CASSHNPTGYEQYF.